The source of this T cell receptor beta chain is a study of T-cell memory formation after mild COVID-19. The overall study: TCR clusters largely stayed donor specific. Findings and limits, study-wide: Largely, contracting CD4+ clones fell within CM and EM, and contracting CD8+ clones within EMRA. Pre-infection memory contained some responding clones, which suggested that cross-reactive memory had joined.

Germline lookup yields CDR1 SGHRS and CDR2 YFSETQ. The CDR3 spans 15 residues. V was shortened by 5 bases and J by 0 bases, with 13 bases between the two germline ends. After 5'RACE with constant-segment primers, TCR alpha and TCR beta cDNA libraries carrying sample barcodes and UMIs were obtained. TCRdb re-derived calls from the 5' RACE reads in MiXCR, one entry per CDR3 protein. The sample has hundreds of thousands of distinct CDR3 sequences; approximately 21% are singletons. The sample holds a few counts of this clonotype. No antigen is known for it. The clonotype was recovered from an adult woman who had mild COVID-19 (a few samples of this study predate the infection). Cell type and time point are not known. The sequenced material came from PBMCs or a T cell subset sorted from them (not recorded which). This sequence joins TRBV5-1 and TRBJ2-3; D tentatively fits TRBD1 or TRBD2 (5 bases each). Here the CDR3 reads CASSGGVLSTDTQYF. In DNA form, the CDR3 reads TGCGCCAGCAGTGGGGGAGTCCTTAGCACAGATACGCAGTATTTT.